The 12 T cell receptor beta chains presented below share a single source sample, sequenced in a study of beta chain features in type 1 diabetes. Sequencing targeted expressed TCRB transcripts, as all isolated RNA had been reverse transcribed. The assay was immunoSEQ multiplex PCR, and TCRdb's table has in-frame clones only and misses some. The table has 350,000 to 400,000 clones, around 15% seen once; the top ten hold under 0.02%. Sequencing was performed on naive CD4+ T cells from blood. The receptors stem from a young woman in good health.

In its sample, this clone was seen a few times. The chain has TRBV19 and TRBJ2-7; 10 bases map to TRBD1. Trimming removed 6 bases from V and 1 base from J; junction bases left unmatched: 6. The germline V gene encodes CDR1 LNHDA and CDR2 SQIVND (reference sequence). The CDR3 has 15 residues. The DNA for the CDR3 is TGTGCCAGTAGGCCGGGACAGGGGCGATCCTACGAGCAGTACTTC. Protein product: CASRPGQGRSYEQYF.

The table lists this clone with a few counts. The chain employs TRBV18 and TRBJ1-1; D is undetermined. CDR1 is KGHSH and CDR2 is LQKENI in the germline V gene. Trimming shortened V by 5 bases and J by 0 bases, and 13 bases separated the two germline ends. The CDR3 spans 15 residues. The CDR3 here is CASSVKPVMNTEAFF. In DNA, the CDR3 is TGTGCCAGCTCAGTAAAGCCGGTAATGAACACTGAAGCTTTCTTT.

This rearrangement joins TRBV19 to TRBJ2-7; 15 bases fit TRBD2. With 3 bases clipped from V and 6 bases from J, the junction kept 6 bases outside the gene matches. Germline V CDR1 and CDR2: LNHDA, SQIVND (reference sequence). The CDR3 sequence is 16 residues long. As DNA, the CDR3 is TGTGCCAGTAGTATCGGACTAGCGGGAGGGCCCTTCGAGCAGTACTTC. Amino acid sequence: CASSIGLAGGPFEQYF.

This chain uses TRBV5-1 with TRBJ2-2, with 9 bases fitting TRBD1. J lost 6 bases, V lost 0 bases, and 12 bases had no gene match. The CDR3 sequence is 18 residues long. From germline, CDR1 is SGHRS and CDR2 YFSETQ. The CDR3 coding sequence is TGCGCCAGCAGCTTGGCCCGGACAGGGGCCCGAGTTTCCGGGGAGCTGTTTTTT. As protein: CASSLARTGARVSGELFF.

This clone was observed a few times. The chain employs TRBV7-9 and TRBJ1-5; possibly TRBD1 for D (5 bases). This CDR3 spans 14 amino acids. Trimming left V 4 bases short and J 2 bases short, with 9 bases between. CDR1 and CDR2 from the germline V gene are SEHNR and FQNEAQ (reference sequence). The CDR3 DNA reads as TGTGCCAGCAGCTGGGGCAGGGGCAATCAGCCCCAGCATTTT. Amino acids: CASSWGRGNQPQHF.

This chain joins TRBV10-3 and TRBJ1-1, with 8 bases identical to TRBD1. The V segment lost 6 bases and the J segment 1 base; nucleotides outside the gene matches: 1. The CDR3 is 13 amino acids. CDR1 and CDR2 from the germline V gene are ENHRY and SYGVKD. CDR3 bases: TGTGCCATCAGGACAGGGGCGAACACTGAAGCTTTCTTT. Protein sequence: CAIRTGANTEAFF.

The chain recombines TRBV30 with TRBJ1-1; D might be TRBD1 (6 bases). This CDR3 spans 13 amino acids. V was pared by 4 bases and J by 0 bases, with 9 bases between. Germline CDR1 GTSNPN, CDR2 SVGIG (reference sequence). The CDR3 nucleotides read TGTGCCTGGATTCAGGGGTTGAACACTGAAGCTTTCTTT. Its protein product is CAWIQGLNTEAFF.

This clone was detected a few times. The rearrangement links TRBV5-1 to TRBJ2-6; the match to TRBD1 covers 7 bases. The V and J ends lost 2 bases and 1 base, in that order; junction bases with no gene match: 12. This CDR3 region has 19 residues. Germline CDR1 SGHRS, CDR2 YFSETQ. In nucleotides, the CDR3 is TGCGCCAGCAGCTTACTCACAGGGGAGATTTCATCTGGGGCCAACGTCCTGACTTTC. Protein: CASSLLTGEISSGANVLTF.

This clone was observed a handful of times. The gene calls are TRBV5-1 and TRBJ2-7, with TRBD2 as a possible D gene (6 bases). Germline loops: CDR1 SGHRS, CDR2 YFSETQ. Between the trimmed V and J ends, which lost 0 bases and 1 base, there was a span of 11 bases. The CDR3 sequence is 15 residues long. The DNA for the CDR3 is TGCGCCAGCAGCTTGGCGGAGGGACTTTCCTACGAGCAGTACTTC. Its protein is CASSLAEGLSYEQYF.

Here the CDR3 reads CAWALLPREPKQFF. The CDR3 nucleotides are TGTGCCTGGGCCCTCTTGCCACGGGAGCCAAAGCAGTTCTTC. The gene calls are TRBV30 and TRBJ2-1; maybe TRBD2 (6 bases). Deletions cut 5 bases from V and 11 bases from J, with 22 bases between. The CDR3 totals 14 residues. Germline CDR1 and CDR2: GTSNPN and SVGIG (reference sequence).

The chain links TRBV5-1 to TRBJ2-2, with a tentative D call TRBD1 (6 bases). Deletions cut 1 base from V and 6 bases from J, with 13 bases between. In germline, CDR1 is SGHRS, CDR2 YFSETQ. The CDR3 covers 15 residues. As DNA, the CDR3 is TGCGCCAGCAGCTTGCAGGGGCTAAACCCCGGGGAGCTGTTTTTT. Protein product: CASSLQGLNPGELFF.

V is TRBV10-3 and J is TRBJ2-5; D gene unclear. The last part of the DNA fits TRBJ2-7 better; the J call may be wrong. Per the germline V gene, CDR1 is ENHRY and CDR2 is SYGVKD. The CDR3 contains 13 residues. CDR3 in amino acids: CAISESGSYEQYF. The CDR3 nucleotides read TGTGCCATCAGTGAGTCCGGTTCCTACGAGCAGTACTTC.